The T cell receptor beta chain described here comes from a study of blood T cell repertoires in COVID-19. Overall study: Acute and convalescent COVID-19 specimens originated in the United States, Italy and Spain. T cells, B-cell-depleted T cells, or PBMCs provided the cDNA or gDNA that served as material.

Per the study methods: Researchers report that nucleated cell counts were estimated from reference gene primer amplification. Only in-frame clones appear in the TCRdb table, and some are missing; sequencing was by immunoSEQ multiplex PCR. The V and J calls and clone size are taken from that table; D and trimming were inferred from the DNA. Among about 280,000 clones listed, roughly 85% were seen once. The clonotype originates from a woman aged 45-65 years who had recovered from COVID-19. The sequenced material came from peripheral blood.

CDR3 sequence: CASSYSRGVMKAFF. In DNA, the CDR3 is TGTGCCAGCAGTTACTCCAGGGGGGTGATGAAGGCTTTCTTT. The V and J genes are TRBV6-5 and TRBJ1-1; TRBD1 matches 7 bases. From germline, CDR1 is MNHEY and CDR2 SVGAGI. V trimming: 0 bases; J trimming: 11 bases; junction bases outside the gene matches: 9. There are 14 residues in the CDR3.